This T cell receptor (beta chain) appears in the sequencing data of a study of cytomegalovirus exposure and HLA in healthy donors. General study points: The study put 150 to 200 TCR beta chains on its list as cytomegalovirus-associated.

Measured with immunoSEQ multiplex PCR; TCRdb has only the in-frame clones, and not every one. The sample consists of about 160,000 clones, roughly nine tenths of them appearing once. Turning to this clone: Its antigen is still unknown.

The CDR3 is 15 residues long. In germline, CDR1 is SGHDN, CDR2 FVKESK. After removal of 4 bases from V and 4 bases from J, the junction contained 5 bases not matched to a gene. The specimen sequenced was PBMCs. This chain links TRBV14 with TRBJ2-5; TRBD2 aligns across 11 bases. This TCR was sampled from a woman aged 18-29 years in good health and CMV-seropositive. The CDR3 bases are TGTGCCAGCAGCCGCACACTAGCGGGGGCAGAGACCCAGTACTTC. This codes for CASSRTLAGAETQYF.